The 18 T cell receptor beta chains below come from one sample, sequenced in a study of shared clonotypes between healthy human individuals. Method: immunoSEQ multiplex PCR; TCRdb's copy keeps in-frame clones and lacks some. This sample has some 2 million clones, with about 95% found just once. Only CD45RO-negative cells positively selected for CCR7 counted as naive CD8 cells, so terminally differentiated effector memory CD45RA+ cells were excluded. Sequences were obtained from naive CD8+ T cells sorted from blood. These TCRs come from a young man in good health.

CDR3 nucleotides: TGCGCCAGCAGCTTCCCACAGGGGGCGGACACCGGGGAGCTGTTTTTT. Amino acids: CASSFPQGADTGELFF. The V call is TRBV4-1, the J call TRBJ2-2; 9 bases are shared with TRBD1. The CDR3 extends over 16 amino acids. The V segment lost 5 bases and the J segment 3 bases; nucleotides outside the gene matches: 7. Germline values: CDR1 MGHRA, CDR2 YSYEKL.

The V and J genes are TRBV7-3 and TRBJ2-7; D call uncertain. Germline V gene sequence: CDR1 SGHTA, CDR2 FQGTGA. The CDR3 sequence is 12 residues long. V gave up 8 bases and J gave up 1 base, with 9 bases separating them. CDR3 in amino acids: CASGPSSYEQYF. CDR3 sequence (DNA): TGTGCCAGCGGGCCAAGTTCCTACGAGCAGTACTTC.

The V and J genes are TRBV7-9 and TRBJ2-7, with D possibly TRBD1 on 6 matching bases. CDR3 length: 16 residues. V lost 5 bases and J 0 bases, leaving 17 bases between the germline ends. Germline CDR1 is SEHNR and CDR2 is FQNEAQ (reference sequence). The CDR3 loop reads CASSPSDGQPSYEQYF. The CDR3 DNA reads TGTGCCAGCAGCCCGTCCGACGGACAGCCCTCCTACGAGCAGTACTTC.

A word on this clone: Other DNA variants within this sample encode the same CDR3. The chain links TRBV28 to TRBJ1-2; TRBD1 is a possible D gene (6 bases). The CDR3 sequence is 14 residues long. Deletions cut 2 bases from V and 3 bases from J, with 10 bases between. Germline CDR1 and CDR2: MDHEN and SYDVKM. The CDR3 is CASSLTGADYGYTF. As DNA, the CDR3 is TGTGCCAGCAGTTTAACGGGGGCCGACTATGGCTACACCTTC.

CDR3 coding DNA: TGTGCCAGCAGTGTTACCGGGACTAGTCCCTACGAGCAGTACTTC. It codes for CASSVTGTSPYEQYF. The chain has TRBV6-1 and TRBJ2-7, with TRBD2 identical over 8 bases. CDR1 is MNHNS and CDR2 is SASEGT in the germline V gene. The CDR3 covers 15 residues. V lost 4 bases, J lost 2 bases, and 7 bases stayed unmatched.

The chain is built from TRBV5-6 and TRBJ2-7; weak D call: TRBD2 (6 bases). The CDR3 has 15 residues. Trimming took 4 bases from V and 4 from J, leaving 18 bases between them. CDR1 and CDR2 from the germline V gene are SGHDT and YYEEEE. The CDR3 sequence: CASSTTSTSRYEQYF. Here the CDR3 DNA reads TGTGCCAGCAGCACGACTAGTACGAGTAGGTACGAGCAGTACTTC.

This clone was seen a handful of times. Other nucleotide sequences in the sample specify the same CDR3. This chain's CDR3 is CASSSGTDTQYF. CDR3 coding DNA: TGTGCCAGCAGCTCCGGCACAGATACGCAGTATTTT. The chain carries TRBV5-6 and TRBJ2-3; D ambiguous. Between the trimmed V and J ends, which lost 3 bases and 1 base, there was a span of 3 bases. Germline V gene sequence: CDR1 SGHDT, CDR2 YYEEEE. The CDR3 length is 12 residues.

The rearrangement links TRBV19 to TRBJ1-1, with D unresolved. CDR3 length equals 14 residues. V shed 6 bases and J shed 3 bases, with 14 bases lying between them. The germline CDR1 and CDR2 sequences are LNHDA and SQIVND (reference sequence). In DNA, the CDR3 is TGTGCCAGTAGCTCCGTCCAGTGGGACACTGAAGCTTTCTTT. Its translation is CASSSVQWDTEAFF.

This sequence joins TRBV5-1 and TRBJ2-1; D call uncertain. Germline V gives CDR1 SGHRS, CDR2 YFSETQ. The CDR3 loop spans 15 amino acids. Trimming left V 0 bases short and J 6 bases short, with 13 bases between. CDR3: CASSLVSPSTNEQFF. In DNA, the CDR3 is TGCGCCAGCAGCTTGGTTAGCCCTTCTACCAATGAGCAGTTCTTC. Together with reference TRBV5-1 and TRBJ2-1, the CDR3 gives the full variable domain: KAGVTQTPRYLIKTRGQQVTLSCSPISGHRSVSWYQQTPGQGLQFLFEYFSETQRNKGNFPGRFSGRQFSNSRSEMNVSTLELGDSALYLCASSLVSPSTNEQFFGPGTRLTVL.

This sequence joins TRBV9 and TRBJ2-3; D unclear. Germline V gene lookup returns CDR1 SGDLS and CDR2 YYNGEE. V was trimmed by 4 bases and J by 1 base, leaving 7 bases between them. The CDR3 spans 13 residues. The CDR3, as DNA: TGTGCCAGCAGCCCAAAGGGCACAGATACGCAGTATTTT. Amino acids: CASSPKGTDTQYF.

CDR3 DNA sequence: TGCGCCAGCAGCCAAGCCGGATTTAACGGCTACACCTTC. Amino acids: CASSQAGFNGYTF. The gene calls are TRBV4-1 and TRBJ1-2; D remains unclear. The CDR3 extends over 13 amino acids. V was shortened by 1 base and J by 8 bases, with 11 bases between the two germline ends. The germline V gene encodes CDR1 MGHRA and CDR2 YSYEKL.

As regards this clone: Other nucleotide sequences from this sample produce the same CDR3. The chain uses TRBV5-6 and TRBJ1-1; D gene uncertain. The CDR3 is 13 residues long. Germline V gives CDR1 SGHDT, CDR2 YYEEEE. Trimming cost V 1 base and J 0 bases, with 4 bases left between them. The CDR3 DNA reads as TGTGCCAGCAGCTTGCTCATGAACACTGAAGCTTTCTTT. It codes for CASSLLMNTEAFF.

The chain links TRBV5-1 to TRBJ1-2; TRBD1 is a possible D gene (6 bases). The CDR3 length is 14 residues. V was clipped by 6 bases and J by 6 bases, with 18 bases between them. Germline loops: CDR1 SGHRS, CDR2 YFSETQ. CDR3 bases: TGCGCCAGCACATTGGGACAACTAGGGGATGGCTACACCTTC. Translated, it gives CASTLGQLGDGYTF.

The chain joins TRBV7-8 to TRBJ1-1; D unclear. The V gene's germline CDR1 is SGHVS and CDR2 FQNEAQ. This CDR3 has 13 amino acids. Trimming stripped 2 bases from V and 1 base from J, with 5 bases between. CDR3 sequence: CASSLWQNTEAFF. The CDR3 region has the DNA TGTGCCAGCAGCTTATGGCAGAACACTGAAGCTTTCTTT.

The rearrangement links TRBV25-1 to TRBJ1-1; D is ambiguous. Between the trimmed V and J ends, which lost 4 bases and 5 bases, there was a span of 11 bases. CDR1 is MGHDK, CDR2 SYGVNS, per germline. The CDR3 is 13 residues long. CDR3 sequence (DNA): TGTGCCAGCAGTGTCCTCCAGAGTACTGAAGCTTTCTTT. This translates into CASSVLQSTEAFF.

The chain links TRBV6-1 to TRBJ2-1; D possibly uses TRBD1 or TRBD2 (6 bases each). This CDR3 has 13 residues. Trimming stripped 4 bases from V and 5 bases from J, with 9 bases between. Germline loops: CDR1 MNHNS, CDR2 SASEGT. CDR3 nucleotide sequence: TGTGCCAGCAGTGTCGGGGGCCACAATGAGCAGTTCTTC. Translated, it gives CASSVGGHNEQFF.

CDR3 in DNA: TGTGCCAGCAGCCCCAAGGACAGGGTTTACGAGCAGTACTTC. This codes for CASSPKDRVYEQYF. The chain carries TRBV7-6 and TRBJ2-7; TRBD1 agrees at 8 bases. CDR1 and CDR2 (germline): SGHVS, FNYEAQ. With V trimmed by 5 bases and J by 4 bases, 7 bases remained unmatched. The CDR3 has 14 amino acids.

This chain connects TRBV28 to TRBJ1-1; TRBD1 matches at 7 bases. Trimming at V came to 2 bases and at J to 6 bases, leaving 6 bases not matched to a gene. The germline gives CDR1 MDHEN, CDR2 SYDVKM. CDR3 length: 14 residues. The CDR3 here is CASSLGLGQSEAFF. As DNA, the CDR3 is TGTGCCAGCAGTTTAGGCCTGGGACAGTCTGAAGCTTTCTTT.